Given below is one T cell receptor (beta chain) in context. Antigen specificity is unknown. Sequenced by immunoSEQ multiplex PCR; TCRdb stores in-frame clones only, minus some. The sample has approximately 82,000 clones; approximately 89% are singletons. The data stem from a study of a mutant IDH1 vaccine in newly diagnosed glioma. Overall study: The first vaccination came 4-6 weeks after radiotherapy alone, or with temozolomide cycles. Every participant had undergone radiotherapy, temozolomide, or both before, and most underwent both. Among treated patients, about 60% were male and about 38% female, and mean age was about 40 years.

Time point described: week 23, last vaccination. All doses held 300 ug of mutant IDH1 20-mer peptide, with topical imiquimod. V gave up 6 bases and J gave up 7 bases; unmatched junction bases: 3. This CDR3 contains 13 residues. Germline values: CDR1 MNHEY, CDR2 SVGAGI. Sample: PBMCs, taken from a glioma patient whose treatment included an IDH1 peptide vaccine. This receptor was obtained from a woman in her fifties or sixties with glioma. The chain employs TRBV6-5 and TRBJ1-2; 12 bases are a match to TRBD1. CDR3 region: CASRGQGAGGYTF. In DNA form, the CDR3 reads TGTGCCAGCAGGGGACAGGGGGCGGGTGGCTACACCTTC.